This is a list of T cell receptor beta chains from one sample in a study of T cells in Graves' hyperthyroidism and ophthalmopathy. TCRdb recomputed calls from the multiplex PCR reads with MiXCR, one row per CDR3 protein. Among around 290,000 distinct CDR3 sequences listed, over 15% were seen once. The sample consisted of blood. All receptors derive from an older woman with Graves' ophthalmopathy. Both conserved end residues are part of each CDR3. The D gene is left open where the match is weak. Only some rows state a clone size, as once, few, many or a class for expanded clones.

TGTGCCATCAAATCGAGAGCGGGAGTTAATCGTGGGGAGCTGTTTTTT	CAIKSRAGVNRGELFF	16	few	TRBD2	TRBV10-3	TRBJ2-2
TGTGCCAGGCGACGAGGGAGGGGGATATCCGGGGAGCTGTTTTTT	CARRRGRGISGELFF	15	-	-	TRBV19	TRBJ2-2
TGTGCCAGCAGTCTTGGACTAGCGGGAAAGGGTGAGCAGTTCTTC	CASSLGLAGKGEQFF	15	many	TRBD2	TRBV12-3/TRBV12-4	TRBJ2-1
TGTGCCAGCAGTGAACGAACAGGATCAAGCTCCTACGAGCAGTACTTC	CASSERTGSSSYEQYF	16	few	-	TRBV6-1	TRBJ2-7
TGTGCCAGCAGTGGGATCGACAGACCTGAGCAGTTCTTC	CASSGIDRPEQFF	13	many	-	TRBV6-1	TRBJ2-1
TGCAGTGCTAGAGGGGCTAGCGGACACACAGATACGCAGTATTTT	CSARGASGHTDTQYF	15	many	TRBD2	TRBV20-1	TRBJ2-3
TGCGCCAGCAGCCAAGATCTCGCAGGGAGGTGGGCGCCCCTCCACTTT	CASSQDLAGRWAPLHF	16	many	-	TRBV4-3	TRBJ1-6
TGTGCCAGCAGCCAAGTACAAGGGACCACCGGGGAGCTGTTTTTT	CASSQVQGTTGELFF	15	few	-	TRBV4-2	TRBJ2-2
TGCGCCAGCAGCCCCGAGGTAGCGGGACGTGTCACCGGGGAGCTGTTTTTT	CASSPEVAGRVTGELFF	17	-	TRBD2	TRBV4-3	TRBJ2-2
TGTGCCAGCAGTTACTCGATGGGGTTAAATCAGCCCCAGCATTTT	CASSYSMGLNQPQHF	15	many	-	TRBV6-5	TRBJ1-5
TGCGCCAGCAGCCTACCGACGTCGGGGCAGGGGCAGTACTTC	CASSLPTSGQGQYF	14	few	-	TRBV5-1	TRBJ2-7
TGTGCCAGCAGCCGGGCCCCCTACCAAGAGACCCAGTACTTC	CASSRAPYQETQYF	14	few	-	TRBV6-1	TRBJ2-5
TGTGCCAGCAGCTTAGGGGTAGCGGGGGGCTCCTACGAGCAGTACTTC	CASSLGVAGGSYEQYF	16	-	TRBD2	TRBV13	TRBJ2-7
TGCAGTGCTAAACTGGGGACAACTGAAGGTTTCTTT	CSAKLGTTEGFF	12	-	-	TRBV20-1	TRBJ1-1
TGTGCCAGCAGCTTAGTTAGGGTAGGAGGCTACACCTTC	CASSLVRVGGYTF	13	many	-	TRBV7-2	TRBJ1-2
TGTGCCAGCAGCTTGGCCCAGTTCGGCGGGACCCAGTACTTC	CASSLAQFGGTQYF	14	-	-	TRBV5-4	TRBJ2-5
TGCAGTGCCCGGCCCGGCGTCCGGGCAGATACGCAGTATTTT	CSARPGVRADTQYF	14	-	-	TRBV20-1	TRBJ2-3
TGTGCCAGCAGTTGGGAGTCCGGGACAGCTAACTATGGCTACACCTTC	CASSWESGTANYGYTF	16	many	TRBD1	TRBV6-2/TRBV6-3	TRBJ1-2
TGCGCCAGCAGCCAAGAAACAAGTAGACTAGCGGGACCCAATGAGCAGTTCTTC	CASSQETSRLAGPNEQFF	18	few	TRBD2	TRBV4-3	TRBJ2-1
TGCAGTGCTAGCGCCGGGACAGGGAATCAGCCCCAGCATTTT	CSASAGTGNQPQHF	14	many	TRBD1	TRBV20-1	TRBJ1-5
TGTGCCAGCAGTAACGAGGGAGGAAAACTGTTTTTT	CASSNEGGKLFF	12	many	-	TRBV27	TRBJ1-4
TGTGCCAGCAGTCAAATGTCAGGGGGCGTCTCACCCCTCCACTTT	CASSQMSGGVSPLHF	15	few	TRBD1	TRBV28	TRBJ1-6
TGTGCCTGGAGTGTTGGAGGAGCAGATACGCAGTATTTT	CAWSVGGADTQYF	13	many	-	TRBV30	TRBJ2-3
TGTGCCAGCAGCCCTTTCCTAAGGGGCAATCAGCCCCAGCATTTT	CASSPFLRGNQPQHF	15	-	-	TRBV4-2	TRBJ1-5
TGTGCCAGCAGCCGGACTAGCGGGGTGTCCTACGAGCAGTACTTC	CASSRTSGVSYEQYF	15	many	TRBD2	TRBV6-2/TRBV6-3	TRBJ2-7
TGTGCCAGCAGCTTGGGGGAGGGGGCTCTTGGCTACACCTTC	CASSLGEGALGYTF	14	-	TRBD1	TRBV5-4	TRBJ1-2
TGTGCCAGCACGAGCGACAGACTCTCTGGAAACACCATATATTTT	CASTSDRLSGNTIYF	15	-	-	TRBV6-1	TRBJ1-3
TGTGCCAGCAGTATCTTGCAGGGTGGGGGCACTGAAGCTTTCTTT	CASSILQGGGTEAFF	15	many	-	TRBV28	TRBJ1-1
TGCGCCAGCAGCTTAACTAGCGGGGGGACAATCACAGATACGCAGTATTTT	CASSLTSGGTITDTQYF	17	-	TRBD2	TRBV5-1	TRBJ2-3
TGTGCCAGCAGCCTAGACAGGTTCTATGGCTACACCTTC	CASSLDRFYGYTF	13	many	-	TRBV7-8	TRBJ1-2
TGTGCCAGCACGGCTTCAGGGACGGGGAACACTGAAGCTTTCTTT	CASTASGTGNTEAFF	15	many	-	TRBV27	TRBJ1-1